What follows describes a single T cell receptor (beta chain). The source of the sample is a study of blood T cell repertoires in COVID-19. Overall study context: Whether acute or convalescent, the COVID-19 samples came from the United States, Italy and Spain. PBMCs, B-cell-depleted T cells, or T cells provided the cDNA or gDNA that made up the material.

The CDR3 totals 16 residues. Germline assignment: CDR1 SGHNT and CDR2 YENEEA. V lost 5 bases to trimming and J lost 4 bases; unmatched junction nucleotides: 12. As processed by the authors: The assay estimated nucleated cells by amplifying reference gene primers. Produced via immunoSEQ multiplex PCR; TCRdb's table is partial and in-frame only. That table is the source of V, J and clone size, and D and trimming were worked out from the DNA. Of over 50,000 clones in the sample, around four fifths were seen once. This sequence joins TRBV11-3 and TRBJ2-3, with 7 nucleotides matching TRBD1. The sequence was obtained from a man aged 65 to 79 with acute or convalescent COVID-19. The sequenced sample was peripheral blood. The CDR3 DNA reads TGTGCCAGCAGCGCTACCAGGGGGTACATGGCAGATACGCAGTATTTT. Translation gives CASSATRGYMADTQYF.